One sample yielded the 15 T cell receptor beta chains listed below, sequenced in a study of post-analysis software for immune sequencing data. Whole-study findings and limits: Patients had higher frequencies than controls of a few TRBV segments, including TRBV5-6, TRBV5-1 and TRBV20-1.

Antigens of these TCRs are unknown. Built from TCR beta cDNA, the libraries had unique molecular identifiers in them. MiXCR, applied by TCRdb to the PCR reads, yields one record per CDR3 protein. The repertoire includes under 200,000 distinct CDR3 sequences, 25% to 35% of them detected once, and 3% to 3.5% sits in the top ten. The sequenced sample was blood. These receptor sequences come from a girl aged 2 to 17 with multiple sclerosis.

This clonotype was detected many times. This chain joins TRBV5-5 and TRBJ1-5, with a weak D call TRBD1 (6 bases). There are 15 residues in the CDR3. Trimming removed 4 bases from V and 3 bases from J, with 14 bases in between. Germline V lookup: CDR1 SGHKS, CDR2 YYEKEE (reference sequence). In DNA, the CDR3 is TGTGCCAGCAGCGGCCGGGCAGGGGTCAATCAGCCCCAGCATTTT. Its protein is CASSGRAGVNQPQHF.

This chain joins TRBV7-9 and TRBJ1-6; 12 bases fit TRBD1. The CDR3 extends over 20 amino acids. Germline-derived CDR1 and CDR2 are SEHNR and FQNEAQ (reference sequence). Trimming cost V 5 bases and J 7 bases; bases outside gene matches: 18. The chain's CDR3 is CASSSGSGTGGYLGNSPLHF. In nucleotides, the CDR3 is TGTGCCAGCAGCAGCGGCTCCGGGACAGGGGGCTATCTCGGGAATTCACCCCTCCACTTT.

The CDR3 region has the DNA TGTGCCAGCAGCATCCCCCACTACAATGAGCAGTTCTTC. This sequence encodes CASSIPHYNEQFF. The chain links TRBV11-2 to TRBJ2-1; D gene ambiguous. This CDR3 spans 13 amino acids. Germline CDR1 and CDR2: SGHAT and FQNNGV. Trimming left V 5 bases short and J 3 bases short, with 8 bases between.

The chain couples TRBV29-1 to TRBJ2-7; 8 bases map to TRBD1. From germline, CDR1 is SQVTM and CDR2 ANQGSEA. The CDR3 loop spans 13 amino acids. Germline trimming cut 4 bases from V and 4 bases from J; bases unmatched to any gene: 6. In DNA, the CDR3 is TGCAGCGTTGGGGCAGGGGGCTGGTACGAGCAGTACTTC. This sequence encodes CSVGAGGWYEQYF.

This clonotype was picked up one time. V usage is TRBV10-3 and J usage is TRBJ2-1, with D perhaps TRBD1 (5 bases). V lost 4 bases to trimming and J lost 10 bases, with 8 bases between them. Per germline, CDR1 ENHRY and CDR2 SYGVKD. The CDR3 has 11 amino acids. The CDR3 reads CAISAPGEQFF. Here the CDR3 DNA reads TGTGCCATCAGTGCCCCAGGGGAGCAGTTCTTC.

CDR3 DNA: TGCGCCAGCAGCCCCACTGGAGGGAATGAACCCCTCCACTTT. Translating gives CASSPTGGNEPLHF. This sequence joins TRBV5-1 and TRBJ1-6; D gene ambiguous. Trimming took 4 bases from V and 12 from J, leaving 17 bases between them. The CDR3 runs to 14 residues. Germline lookup yields CDR1 SGHRS and CDR2 YFSETQ.

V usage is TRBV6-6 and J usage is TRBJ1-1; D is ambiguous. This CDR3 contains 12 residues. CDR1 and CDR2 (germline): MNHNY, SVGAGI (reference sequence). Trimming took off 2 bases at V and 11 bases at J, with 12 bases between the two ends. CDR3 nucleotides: TGTGCCAGCAGTTACCCAAAGCGGCGGGCTTTCTTT. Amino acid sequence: CASSYPKRRAFF.

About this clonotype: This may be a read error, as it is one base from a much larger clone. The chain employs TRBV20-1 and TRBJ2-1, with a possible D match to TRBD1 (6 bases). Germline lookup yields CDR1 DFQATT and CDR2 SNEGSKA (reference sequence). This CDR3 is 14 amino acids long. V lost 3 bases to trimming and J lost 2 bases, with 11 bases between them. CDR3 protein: CSARRQEAYNEQFF. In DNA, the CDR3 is TGCAGTGCTAGGAGACAGGAGGCCTACAATGAGCAGTTCTTC.

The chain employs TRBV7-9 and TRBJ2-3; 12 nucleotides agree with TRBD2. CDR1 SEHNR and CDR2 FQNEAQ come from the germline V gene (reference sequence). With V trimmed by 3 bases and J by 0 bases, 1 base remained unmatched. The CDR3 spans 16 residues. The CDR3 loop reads CASSFGLAGSTDTQYF. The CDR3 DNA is TGTGCCAGCAGCTTTGGACTAGCGGGAAGCACAGATACGCAGTATTTT.

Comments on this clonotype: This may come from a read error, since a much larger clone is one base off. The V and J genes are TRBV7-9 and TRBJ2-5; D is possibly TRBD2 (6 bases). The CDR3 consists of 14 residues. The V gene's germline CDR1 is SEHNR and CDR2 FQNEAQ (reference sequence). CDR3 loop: CASSLAAGSETRYF. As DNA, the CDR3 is TGTGCCAGCAGCTTAGCGGCGGGGTCGGAGACCCGGTACTTC. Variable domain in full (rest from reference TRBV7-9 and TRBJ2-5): DTGVSQNPRHKITKRGQNVTFRCDPISEHNRLYWYRQTLGQGPEFLTYFQNEAQLEKSRLLSDRFSAERPKGSFSTLEIQRTEQGDSAMYLCASSLAAGSETRYFGPGTRLLVL.

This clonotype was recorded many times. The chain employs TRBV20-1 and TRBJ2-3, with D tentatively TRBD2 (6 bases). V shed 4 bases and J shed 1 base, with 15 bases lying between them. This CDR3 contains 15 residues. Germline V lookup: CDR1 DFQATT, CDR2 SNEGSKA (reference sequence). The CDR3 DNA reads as TGCAGTGCTATGCCCGGGATAGCGGGCACAGATACGCAGTATTTT. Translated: CSAMPGIAGTDTQYF.

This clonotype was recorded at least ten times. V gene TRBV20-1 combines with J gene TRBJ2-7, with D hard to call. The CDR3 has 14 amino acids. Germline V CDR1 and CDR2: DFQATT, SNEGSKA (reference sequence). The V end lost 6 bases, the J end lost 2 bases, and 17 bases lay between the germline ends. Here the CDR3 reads CSAERPIRPYEQYF. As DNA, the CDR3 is TGCAGTGCGGAACGACCTATTCGGCCCTACGAGCAGTACTTC.

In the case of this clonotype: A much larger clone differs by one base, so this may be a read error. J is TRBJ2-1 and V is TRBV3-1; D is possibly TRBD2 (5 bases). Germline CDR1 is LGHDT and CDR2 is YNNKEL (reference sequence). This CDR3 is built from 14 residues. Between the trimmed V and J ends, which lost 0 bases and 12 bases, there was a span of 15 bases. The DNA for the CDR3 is TGTGCCAGCAGCCAAGAGGGTGGCGGAGGTGGGCAGTTCTTC. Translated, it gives CASSQEGGGGGQFF.

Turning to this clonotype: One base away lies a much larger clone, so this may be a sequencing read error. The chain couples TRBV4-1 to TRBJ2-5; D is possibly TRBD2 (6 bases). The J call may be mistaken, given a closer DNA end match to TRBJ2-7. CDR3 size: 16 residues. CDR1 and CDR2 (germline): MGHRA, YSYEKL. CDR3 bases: TGCGCCAGCAGCCCAGGCCCAGGGACTTCAACCTGCGAGCAGTACTTC. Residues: CASSPGPGTSTCEQYF.

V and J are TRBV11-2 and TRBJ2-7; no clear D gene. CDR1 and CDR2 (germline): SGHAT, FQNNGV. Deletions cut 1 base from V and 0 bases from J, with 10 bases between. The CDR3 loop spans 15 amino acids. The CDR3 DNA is TGTGCCAGCAGCTTAGGACACTCGAGCTCCTACGAGCAGTACTTC. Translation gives CASSLGHSSSYEQYF.